The T cell receptor beta chain described here comes from a study of shared clonotypes between healthy human individuals. Study-level points and caveats: Relative to clonotypes present in all four donors, those not shared had lower generation probabilities.

TCRdb's copy holds only in-frame clones and misses some; the assay was immunoSEQ multiplex PCR. This sample yields roughly 2,500,000 clones, of which roughly 93% are seen a single time; roughly 0.39% belongs to the top ten. The V gene's germline CDR1 is MNHEY and CDR2 SMNVEV (reference sequence). V lost 5 bases and J 5 bases, leaving 16 bases between the germline ends. This CDR3 contains 15 residues. Worth noting for this clone: What it recognizes is unknown.

The source is a man aged 18 to 30 in good health. Some clones in this sample may be carry-over from other donors' samples. V and J are TRBV27 and TRBJ1-5; a weak D match, TRBD1 (5 bases). Sequences were obtained from naive CD4+ T cells from PBMCs. Subset here: CD45RA+ positively selected. Here the CDR3 reads CASSPNRDYYQPQHF. The CDR3 DNA sequence: TGTGCCAGCAGTCCTAATCGGGACTACTATCAGCCCCAGCATTTT.